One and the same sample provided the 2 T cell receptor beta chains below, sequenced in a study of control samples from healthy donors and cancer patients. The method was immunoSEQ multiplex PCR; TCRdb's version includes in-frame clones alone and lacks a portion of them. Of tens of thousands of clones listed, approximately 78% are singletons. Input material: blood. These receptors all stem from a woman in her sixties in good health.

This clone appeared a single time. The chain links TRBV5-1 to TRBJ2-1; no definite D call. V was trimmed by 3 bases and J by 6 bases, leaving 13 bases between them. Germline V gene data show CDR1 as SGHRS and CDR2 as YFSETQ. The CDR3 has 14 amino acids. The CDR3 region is CASSSDADGNEQFF. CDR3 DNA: TGCGCCAGCAGCTCTGATGCGGATGGCAATGAGCAGTTCTTC.

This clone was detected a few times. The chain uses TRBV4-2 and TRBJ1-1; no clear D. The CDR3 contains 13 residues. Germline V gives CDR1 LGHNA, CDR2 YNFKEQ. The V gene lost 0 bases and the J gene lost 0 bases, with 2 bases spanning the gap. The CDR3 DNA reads TGTGCCAGCAGCCAAGATGTGAACACTGAAGCTTTCTTT. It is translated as CASSQDVNTEAFF.